This T cell receptor (beta chain) was identified in a study of cytomegalovirus exposure and HLA in healthy donors. Broader study findings: Using the classifier, cytomegalovirus status was reportedly diagnosed with high specificity and sensitivity. The dataset shows that most TCR sequences were rare, while some public TCRs occurred in many donors.

With regard to this clone: Its antigen is as yet unknown.

Profiling relied on immunoSEQ multiplex PCR, and the TCRdb table lists in-frame clones only, not all of them. This sample has about 200,000 clones; around 86% occur once, and the top ten carry over 1.3%. Separate from the approximately 670-subject first cohort was the approximately 130-subject validation cohort, to which the donors belonged. The germline CDR1 and CDR2 sequences are MNHEY and SVGAGI. The junction had 13 bases not matched to a gene; V was cut back by 11 bases and J by 4 bases. The CDR3 spans 14 residues. The chain uses TRBV6-5 and TRBJ2-7, with 8 bases that match TRBD1. Specimen: PBMCs. This TCR was sampled from a woman younger than 35 in good health and CMV-seronegative. CDR3 sequence (DNA): TGTGCCTCTACCCGGGACAGGCAATTATACGAGCAGTACTTC. It codes for CASTRDRQLYEQYF.